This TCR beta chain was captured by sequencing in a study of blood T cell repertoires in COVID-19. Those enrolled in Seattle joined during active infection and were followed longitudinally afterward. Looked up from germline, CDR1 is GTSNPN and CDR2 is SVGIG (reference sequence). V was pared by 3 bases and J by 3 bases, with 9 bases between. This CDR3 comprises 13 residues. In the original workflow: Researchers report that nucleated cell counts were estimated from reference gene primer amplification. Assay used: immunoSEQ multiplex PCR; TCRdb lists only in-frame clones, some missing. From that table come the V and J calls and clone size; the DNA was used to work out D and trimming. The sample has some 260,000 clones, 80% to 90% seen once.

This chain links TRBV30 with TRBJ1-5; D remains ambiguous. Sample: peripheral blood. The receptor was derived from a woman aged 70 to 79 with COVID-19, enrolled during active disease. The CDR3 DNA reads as TGTGCCTGGAGGGGCAGCTTCAATCAGCCCCAGCATTTT. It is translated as CAWRGSFNQPQHF.